This TCR beta chain was profiled in a study of T-cell reconstitution after alpha-beta-depleted transplantation in children. This clonotype has a handful of counts. Unique molecular identifiers were incorporated into the prepared TCRbeta library. MiXCR, run by TCRdb on the PCR reads, gives a single entry per CDR3 protein. The sample carries roughly 500,000 distinct CDR3 sequences, approximately 20% recorded once. The germline gives CDR1 MNHNS, CDR2 SASEGT. Germline trimming cut 1 base from V and 4 bases from J; bases unmatched to any gene: 4. This CDR3 contains 16 residues. The clonotype comes from a human donor who donated a stem cell graft to a child with acute lymphoblastic leukemia. The chain couples TRBV6-1 to TRBJ2-1, with 10 bases aligning to TRBD2. This specimen consisted of PBMCs from the stem cell graft donor, obtained from the stem cell graft. The CDR3 DNA follows: TGTGCCAGCAGTGAAGGACTAGCGGGTTATTACAATGAGCAGTTCTTC. As protein: CASSEGLAGYYNEQFF.